This T cell receptor (beta chain) appears in the sequencing data of a study of blood T cell repertoires in COVID-19. For the study at large: The samples span acute and convalescent COVID-19 from the United States, Italy and Spain. Sample material is recorded as cDNA or gDNA derived from T cells, B-cell-depleted T cells, or PBMCs.

The CDR3 extends over 15 amino acids. Germline CDR1 is SGHVS and CDR2 is FQNEAQ. V was pared by 7 bases and J by 1 base, with 6 bases of the junction left unmatched. Methods used by the authors: Amplification with reference gene primers provided the estimates of nucleated cell counts. Libraries were prepared by immunoSEQ multiplex PCR; TCRdb keeps only in-frame clonotypes and omits some of them. Clone size and the V and J calls come from that table; the DNA yielded D and trimming. In the table there are some 99,000 clones, around 78% of which are singletons. The sequence came from an older woman with acute or convalescent COVID-19. The genes are TRBV7-8 and TRBJ1-2; TRBD1 agrees at 10 bases. Sequenced material: peripheral blood. CDR3 loop: CASTSRDRGNYGYTF. The DNA of the CDR3 is TGTGCCAGCACCAGTCGGGACAGGGGTAACTATGGCTACACCTTC.